The entry that follows covers one T cell receptor (beta chain) sequence. Trimming cost V 2 bases and J 2 bases, with 4 bases left between them. Germline lookup yields CDR1 SNHLY and CDR2 FYNNEI. This CDR3 has 12 amino acids. These data belong to a study of CD8 T cells in Susac syndrome. The authors reverse transcribed about 0.45 to 1 ug RNA with random hexamers. An immunoSEQ multiplex PCR amplified TCR beta CDR3 over 54 Vbeta and 13 Jbeta. TCRdb redid the calling of the immunoSEQ multiplex PCR reads with MiXCR, one entry per CDR3 protein. This sample carries about 180,000 distinct CDR3 sequences, around 95% of them seen once, and the ten largest clones take 0.093%. TCR beta sequencing was performed on blood CD8+ and CD4+ T cells.

The sequence was obtained from a human donor with multiple sclerosis. The sample consisted of CD4+ T cells from PBMCs. The chain couples TRBV2 to TRBJ2-7; unclear D gene. The CDR3 bases are TGTGCCAGCAGTGAACAGGCCTACGAGCAGTACTTC. The encoded protein is CASSEQAYEQYF.